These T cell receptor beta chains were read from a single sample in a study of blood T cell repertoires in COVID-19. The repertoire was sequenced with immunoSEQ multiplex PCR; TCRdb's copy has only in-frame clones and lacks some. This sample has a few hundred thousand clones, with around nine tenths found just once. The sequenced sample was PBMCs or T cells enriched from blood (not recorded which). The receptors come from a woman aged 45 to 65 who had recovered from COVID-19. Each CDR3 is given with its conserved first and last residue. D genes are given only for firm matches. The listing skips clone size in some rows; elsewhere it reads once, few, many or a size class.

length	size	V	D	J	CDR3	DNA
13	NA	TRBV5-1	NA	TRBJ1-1	CASSSPWETEAFF	TGCGCCAGCAGCTCCCCTTGGGAGACTGAGGCTTTCTTT
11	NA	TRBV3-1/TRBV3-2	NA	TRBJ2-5	CASSSRETQYF	TGTGCCAGCAGTTCTCGAGAGACCCAGTACTTC
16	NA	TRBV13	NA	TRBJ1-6	CASSPRGTLYNSPLHF	TGTGCCAGCAGCCCCCGGGGGACCTTATATAATTCACCCCTCCACTTT
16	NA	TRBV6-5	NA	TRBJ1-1	CASSYSRTRGNTEAFF	TGTGCCAGCAGTTACTCGAGAACAAGGGGGAACACTGAAGCTTTCTTT
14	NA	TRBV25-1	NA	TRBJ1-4	CASSDSGAGEKLFF	TGTGCCAGCAGTGATAGCGGGGCGGGTGAAAAACTGTTTTTT
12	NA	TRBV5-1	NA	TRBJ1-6	CASSSGSSPLHF	TGCGCCAGCAGCTCCGGGAGTTCACCCCTCCACTTT
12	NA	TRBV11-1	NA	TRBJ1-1	CASSLNRGEAFF	TGTGCCAGCAGCTTAAACCGGGGTGAAGCTTTCTTT
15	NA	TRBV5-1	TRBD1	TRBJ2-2	CASSSQGAWTGELFF	TGCGCCAGCAGCTCACAGGGGGCCTGGACCGGGGAGCTGTTTTTT
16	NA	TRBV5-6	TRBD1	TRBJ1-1	CASSSPRDRGGDEAFF	TGTGCCAGCAGCTCACCCCGGGACAGGGGAGGGGATGAAGCTTTCTTT
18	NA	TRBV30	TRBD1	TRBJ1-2	CAWSVLLGQAIKRLGYTF	TGTGCCTGGAGTGTATTGCTGGGACAGGCCATTAAGAGGCTTGGCTACACCTTC
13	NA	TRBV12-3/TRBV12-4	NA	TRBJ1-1	CASSLEGNTEAFF	TGTGCCAGCAGTTTGGAGGGGAACACTGAAGCTTTCTTT
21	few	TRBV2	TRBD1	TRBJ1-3	CASSERGSSGQGLSSGNTIYF	TGTGCCAGCAGTGAGCGCGGTTCGTCGGGACAGGGTTTAAGCTCTGGAAACACCATATATTTT
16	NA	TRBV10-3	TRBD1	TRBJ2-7	CAISESSGTDPREQYF	TGTGCCATCAGTGAGTCTAGTGGGACAGACCCGCGTGAGCAGTACTTC
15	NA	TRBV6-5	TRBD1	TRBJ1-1	CASSSYRGAHTEAFF	TGTGCCAGCAGCTCATACAGGGGGGCGCACACTGAAGCTTTCTTT
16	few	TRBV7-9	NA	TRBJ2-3	CASSLKVFRSTDTQYF	TGTGCCAGCAGCTTAAAGGTGTTCAGGTCCACAGATACGCAGTATTTT
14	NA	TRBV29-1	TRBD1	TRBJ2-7	CSVGPGQGLYEQYF	TGCAGCGTTGGTCCGGGACAGGGTTTATACGAGCAGTACTTC
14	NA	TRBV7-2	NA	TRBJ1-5	CASATGYSNQPQHF	TGTGCCAGCGCGACGGGTTATAGCAATCAGCCCCAGCATTTT
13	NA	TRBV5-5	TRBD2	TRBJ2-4	CASSLAWEGIQYF	TGTGCCAGCAGCTTGGCTTGGGAGGGCATTCAGTACTTC
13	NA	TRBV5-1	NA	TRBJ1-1	CASSLNGGTEAFF	TGCGCCAGCAGCTTGAACGGCGGCACTGAAGCTTTCTTT
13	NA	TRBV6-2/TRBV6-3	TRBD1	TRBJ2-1	CASSRTGGNEQFF	TGTGCCAGCAGTCGGACAGGGGGGAATGAGCAGTTCTTC
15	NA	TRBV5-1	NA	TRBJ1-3	CASSIGQGSGNTIYF	TGCGCCAGCAGTATTGGCCAGGGCTCTGGAAACACCATATATTTT
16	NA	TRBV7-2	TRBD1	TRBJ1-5	CASSLEATGSHQPQHF	TGTGCCAGCAGCTTAGAAGCGACAGGGTCTCATCAGCCCCAGCATTTT
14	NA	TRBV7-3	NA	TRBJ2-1	CASRWDTTYNEQFF	TGTGCCAGCAGGTGGGACACGACCTACAATGAGCAGTTCTTC
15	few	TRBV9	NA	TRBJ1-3	CASSVSGYSGNTIYF	TGTGCCAGCAGCGTCTCAGGCTACTCTGGAAACACCATATATTTT
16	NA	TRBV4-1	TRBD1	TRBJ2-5	CASSPTRLTGWETQYF	TGCGCCAGCAGCCCGACCCGGCTGACAGGGTGGGAGACCCAGTACTTC
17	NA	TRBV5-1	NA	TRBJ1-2	CASSPTAPGELYYGYTF	TGCGCCAGCAGCCCCACAGCCCCAGGGGAGCTCTACTATGGCTACACCTTC
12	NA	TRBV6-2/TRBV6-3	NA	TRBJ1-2	CASSTSNYGYTF	TGTGCCAGCAGTACCAGTAACTATGGCTACACCTTC
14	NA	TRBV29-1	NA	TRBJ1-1	CSVLYGWANTEAFF	TGCAGCGTCCTGTATGGTTGGGCTAACACTGAAGCTTTCTTT
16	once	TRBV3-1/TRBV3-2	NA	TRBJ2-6	CASSQDAGTGANVLTF	TGTGCCAGCAGCCAAGACGCAGGAACCGGGGCCAACGTCCTGACTTTC
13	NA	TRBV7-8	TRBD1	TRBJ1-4	CASTDRTNEKLFF	TGTGCCAGTACGGACAGGACAAATGAAAAACTGTTTTTT
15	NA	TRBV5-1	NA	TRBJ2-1	CASSFGTAEYNEQFF	TGCGCCAGCAGTTTCGGGACTGCCGAGTACAATGAGCAGTTCTTC
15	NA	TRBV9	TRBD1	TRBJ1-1	CASSGGQGGTTEAFF	TGTGCCAGCAGCGGCGGACAGGGCGGAACCACTGAAGCTTTCTTT
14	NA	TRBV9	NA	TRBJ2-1	CASSVEVGGNEQFF	TGTGCCAGCAGCGTAGAGGTTGGAGGTAATGAGCAGTTCTTC
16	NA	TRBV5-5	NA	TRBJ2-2	CASSLASSPRTGELFF	TGTGCCAGCAGCTTGGCGTCTAGTCCAAGAACCGGGGAGCTGTTTTTT
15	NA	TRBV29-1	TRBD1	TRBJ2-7	CSVEERAGGAYEQYF	TGCAGCGTTGAAGAACGGGCAGGGGGCGCGTACGAGCAGTACTTC
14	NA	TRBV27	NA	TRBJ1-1	CASSLFGMNTEAFF	TGTGCCAGCAGTTTGTTCGGTATGAACACTGAAGCTTTCTTT
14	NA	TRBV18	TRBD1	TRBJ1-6	CASSPGTGNSPLHF	TGTGCCAGCTCACCAGGGACAGGGAATTCACCCCTCCACTTT
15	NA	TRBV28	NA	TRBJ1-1	CASSFASRGNTEAFF	TGTGCCAGCAGTTTTGCCAGTAGGGGGAACACTGAAGCTTTCTTT
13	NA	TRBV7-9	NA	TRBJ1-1	CASSYRQIGEAFF	TGTGCCAGCAGCTACAGACAGATTGGTGAAGCTTTCTTT
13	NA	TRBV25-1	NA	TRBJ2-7	CASRPKTAYEQYF	TGTGCCAGCAGACCCAAGACAGCCTACGAGCAGTACTTC
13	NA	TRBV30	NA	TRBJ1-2	CACSTGSFFGYTF	TGTGCCTGCAGCACAGGATCCTTTTTTGGCTACACCTTC
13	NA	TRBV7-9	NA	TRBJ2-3	CASSLGSADTQYF	TGTGCCAGCAGCCTCGGGTCGGCAGATACGCAGTATTTT
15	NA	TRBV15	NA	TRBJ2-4	CATSGPGGGKSIQYF	TGTGCCACCAGCGGCCCTGGAGGCGGCAAGAGCATTCAGTACTTC
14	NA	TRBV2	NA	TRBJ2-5	CASTYNRGWETQYF	TGTGCCAGCACCTATAATAGGGGGTGGGAGACCCAGTACTTC
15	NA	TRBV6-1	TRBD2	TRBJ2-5	CASSEFASGQETQYF	TGTGCCAGCAGTGAATTCGCTAGCGGACAAGAGACCCAGTACTTC
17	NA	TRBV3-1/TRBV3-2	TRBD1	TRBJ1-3	CASSLTGDHFFSNTIYF	TGTGCCAGCAGCCTGACAGGGGACCACTTTTTTTCAAACACCATATATTTT
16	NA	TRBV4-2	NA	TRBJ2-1	CASSLSLAGSYNEQFF	TGTGCCAGCAGCCTAAGCCTAGCCGGCTCCTACAATGAGCAGTTCTTC
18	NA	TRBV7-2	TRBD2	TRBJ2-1	CASSPGLAINRLDNEQFF	TGTGCCAGCAGCCCAGGACTAGCGATAAACCGACTCGACAATGAGCAGTTCTTC
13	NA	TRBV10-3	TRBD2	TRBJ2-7	CAGGPSGNYEQYF	TGTGCCGGAGGACCTAGCGGGAACTACGAGCAGTACTTC
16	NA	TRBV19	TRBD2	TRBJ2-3	CASSIDQLAGKNTQYF	TGTGCCAGTAGTATAGATCAACTAGCGGGGAAGAATACGCAGTATTTT
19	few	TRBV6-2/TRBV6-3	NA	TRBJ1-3	CASSYPGIGTNVPGNTIYF	TGTGCCAGCAGTTACCCTGGAATCGGGACAAACGTGCCTGGAAACACCATATATTTT
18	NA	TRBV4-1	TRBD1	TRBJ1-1	CASSQDNPGGWENTEAFF	TGCGCCAGCAGCCAAGATAACCCAGGGGGCTGGGAGAACACTGAAGCTTTCTTT
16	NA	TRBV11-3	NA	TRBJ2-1	CASSPEAGTSPDEQFF	TGTGCCAGCAGTCCCGAGGCGGGGACCTCTCCGGATGAGCAGTTCTTC
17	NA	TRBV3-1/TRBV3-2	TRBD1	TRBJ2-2	CASSHLGGQGATGELFF	TGTGCCAGCAGCCACCTCGGCGGTCAGGGGGCAACCGGGGAGCTGTTTTTT
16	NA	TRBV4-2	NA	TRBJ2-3	CASSQDRRGLTDTQYF	TGTGCCAGCAGCCAAGATAGGAGGGGGCTAACAGATACGCAGTATTTT
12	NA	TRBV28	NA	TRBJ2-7	CASNPPGGEQYF	TGTGCCAGCAACCCTCCTGGAGGCGAGCAGTACTTC
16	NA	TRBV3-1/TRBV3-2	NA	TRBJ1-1	CASSQDMYSQNTEAFF	TGTGCCAGCAGCCAAGATATGTACAGCCAGAACACTGAAGCTTTCTTT